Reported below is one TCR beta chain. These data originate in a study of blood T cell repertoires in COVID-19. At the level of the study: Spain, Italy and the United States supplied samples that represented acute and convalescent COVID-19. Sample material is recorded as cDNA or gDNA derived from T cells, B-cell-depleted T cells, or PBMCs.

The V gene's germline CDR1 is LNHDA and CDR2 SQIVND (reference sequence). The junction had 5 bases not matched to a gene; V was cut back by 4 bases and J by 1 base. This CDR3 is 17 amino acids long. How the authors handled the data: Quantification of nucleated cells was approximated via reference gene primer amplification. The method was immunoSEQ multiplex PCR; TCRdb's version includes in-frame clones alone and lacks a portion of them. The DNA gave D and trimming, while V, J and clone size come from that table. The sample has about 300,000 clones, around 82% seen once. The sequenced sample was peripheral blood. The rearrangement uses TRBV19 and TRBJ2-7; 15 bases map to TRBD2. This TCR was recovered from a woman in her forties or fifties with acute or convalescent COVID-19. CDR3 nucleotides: TGTGCCAGTAGTAGGGGACTAGCGGGGGGACCTTCCTACGAGCAGTACGTC. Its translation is CASSRGLAGGPSYEQYV.